Each of the 11 T cell receptor beta chains below was sequenced from the same sample in a study of Ad26.COV2.S vaccination and SARS-CoV-2 variants. Described treatment: around 19 received Ad26.COV2.S at low or high dose, single or two shots; about 5 received placebo; per-sample allocation not given. Collection of samples fell on day 63 after the first vaccine or placebo injection. The protocol was immunoSEQ multiplex PCR, while the TCRdb copy is restricted to in-frame clones and leaves out a portion. The profile shows roughly 420,000 clones, roughly 88% of them singletons. The specimen comprised peripheral blood, sampled in a trial of Ad26.COV2.S vaccine versus placebo. The receptor set was obtained from a person between 18 and 65 years old who received the Ad26.COV2.S COVID-19 vaccine or a placebo.

The chain uses TRBV7-9 and TRBJ1-2; D is unresolved. From germline, CDR1 is SEHNR and CDR2 FQNEAQ (reference sequence). The CDR3 runs to 14 residues. V lost 4 bases and J 4 bases, leaving 13 bases between the germline ends. The CDR3 bases are TGTGCCAGCAGCTCTCAGAATTGGGGCTATGGCTACACCTTC. It translates to CASSSQNWGYGYTF.

The chain combines TRBV27 with TRBJ2-7, with 7 bases lining up with TRBD1. Germline CDR1 is MNHEY and CDR2 is SMNVEV (reference sequence). V shed 1 base and J 4 bases; nucleotides not matched to a gene: 4. There are 14 residues in the CDR3. CDR3: CASSLWGTEYEQYF. In nucleotides, the CDR3 is TGTGCCAGCAGTTTATGGGGGACAGAATACGAGCAGTACTTC.

The chain carries TRBV19 and TRBJ1-1; 10 bases match TRBD1. Germline CDR1 reads LNHDA; CDR2 reads SQIVND (reference sequence). With V trimmed by 5 bases and J by 3 bases, 3 bases remained unmatched. The CDR3 is made up of 14 amino acids. CDR3: CASSAGQGDTEAFF. The CDR3 nucleotides read TGTGCCAGTAGTGCCGGACAGGGGGACACTGAAGCTTTCTTT.

This clone was found a few times. The chain is built from TRBV7-2 and TRBJ2-6; TRBD2 matches at 8 bases. The CDR3 contains 17 residues. The germline gives CDR1 SGHTA, CDR2 FQGNSA. Trimming at V came to 5 bases and at J to 0 bases, leaving 6 bases not matched to a gene. CDR3 DNA sequence: TGTGCCAGCAGCCCTCAGAGCGGGAGCTCTGGGGCCAACGTCCTGACTTTC. This sequence encodes CASSPQSGSSGANVLTF.

The rearrangement uses TRBV5-8 and TRBJ2-5; possibly TRBD2 for D (5 bases). The CDR3 covers 13 residues. The germline V gene has CDR1 SGHTS and CDR2 YDEGEE. V was shortened by 0 bases and J by 3 bases, with 6 bases between the two germline ends. For the CDR3, the DNA is TGTGCCAGCAGCTTGGACGGGGAAGAGACCCAGTACTTC. Amino acid sequence: CASSLDGEETQYF. Based on the CDR3 plus reference TRBV5-8 and TRBJ2-5, the full variable domain is EAGVTQSPTHLIKTRGQQATLRCSPISGHTSVYWYQQALGLGLQFLLWYDEGEERNRGNFPPRFSGRQFPNYSSELNVNALELEDSALYLCASSLDGEETQYFGPGTRLLVL.

The chain combines TRBV6-2 or TRBV6-3 with TRBJ1-2; a weak D match, TRBD1 (5 bases). The germline V and J ends were trimmed by 0 bases and 8 bases, with 13 bases remaining between them. Germline-derived CDR1 and CDR2 are MNHEY and SVGEGT. The CDR3 extends over 14 amino acids. The CDR3 region has the DNA TGTGCCAGCAGTTACTCGACAGCGCTGGGGGGCTACACCTTC. As protein: CASSYSTALGGYTF.

The chain links TRBV27 to TRBJ2-7; D could derive from TRBD1 or TRBD2 (5 bases each). The CDR3 runs 16 residues. Germline V gives CDR1 MNHEY, CDR2 SMNVEV (reference sequence). V was pared by 3 bases and J by 4 bases, with 19 bases between. The CDR3 nucleotides are TGTGCCAGCAGTTTGTACTCGGGGCGTGGCGGTTACGAGCAGTACTTC. Its protein is CASSLYSGRGGYEQYF.

The V gene is TRBV2, the J gene TRBJ2-5, with D perhaps matching TRBD1 (5 bases). Germline loops: CDR1 SNHLY, CDR2 FYNNEI. The CDR3 spans 12 residues. The V end was cut by 6 bases, the J end by 0 bases, with 5 bases between. CDR3 amino acids: CASRTDQETQYF. The CDR3 DNA is TGTGCCAGCAGGACAGACCAAGAGACCCAGTACTTC.

The V and J genes are TRBV4-1 and TRBJ2-3, with unresolved D. Trimming removed 1 base at V and 4 bases at J, with 15 bases between. Germline CDR1 reads MGHRA; CDR2 reads YSYEKL. The CDR3 runs to 16 residues. The CDR3 DNA follows: TGCGCCAGCAGCCAAGGCCCCTTGACTTCGGCAGATACGCAGTATTTT. Protein product: CASSQGPLTSADTQYF.

This rearrangement joins TRBV24-1 to TRBJ1-5; D is unclear. V was cut by 4 bases and J by 2 bases, with 2 bases left in between. CDR1 and CDR2 from the germline V gene are KGHDR and SFDVKD. This CDR3 region has 12 residues. CDR3 residues: CATSERNQPQHF. The CDR3 region has the DNA TGTGCCACCAGTGAACGCAATCAGCCCCAGCATTTT.

The rearrangement links TRBV4-3 to TRBJ2-7; 9 bases fit TRBD1. CDR1 is LGHNA and CDR2 is YSLEER in the germline V gene. This CDR3 comprises 14 residues. The trim removed 5 bases at V and 6 bases at J, leaving 8 bases unmatched. CDR3 residues: CASSYDTGGGEQYF. CDR3 nucleotides: TGCGCCAGCAGCTACGACACAGGGGGCGGCGAGCAGTACTTC.